This is a list of T cell receptor beta chains from one sample in a study of blood T cell repertoires in COVID-19. Clones were sequenced by immunoSEQ multiplex PCR, and TCRdb holds only the in-frame ones, with some missing. This table has about 350,000 clones, approximately 91% appearing once. Sequenced material: PBMCs or T cells enriched from blood (not recorded which). The receptors were sampled from a woman aged 25 to 39 who had been exposed to COVID-19. Each CDR3 is given with its conserved first and last residue. The order of the fields is clone size, V gene, J gene, D gene, CDR3 protein, CDR3 DNA. D genes are given only for firm matches. The size entry is marked missing in some rows and otherwise reads once, few, many or a size class.

clone size: once; V gene: TRBV4-1; J gene: TRBJ2-5; D gene: TRBD2; CDR3 protein: CASTTDSGLVGGRGETQYF; CDR3 DNA: TGCGCCAGCACCACCGACAGTGGACTTGTGGGAGGGCGGGGAGAGACCCAGTACTTC
clone size: few; V gene: TRBV18; J gene: TRBJ1-2; D gene: TRBD1; CDR3 protein: CASSPLRGQEPNYGYTF; CDR3 DNA: TGTGCCAGCTCACCCCTCCGGGGACAGGAGCCTAACTATGGCTACACCTTC
clone size: .; V gene: TRBV7-9; J gene: TRBJ1-4; D gene: .; CDR3 protein: CASSLRQYDNEKLFF; CDR3 DNA: TGTGCCAGCAGCTTACGACAGTATGATAATGAAAAACTGTTTTTT
clone size: .; V gene: TRBV28; J gene: TRBJ2-7; D gene: .; CDR3 protein: CASSLRLAYESYEQYF; CDR3 DNA: TGTGCCAGCAGTTTACGTCTCGCGTATGAGAGTTACGAGCAGTACTTC
clone size: .; V gene: TRBV7-2; J gene: TRBJ2-1; D gene: .; CDR3 protein: CASSGLEAVFYNEQFF; CDR3 DNA: TGTGCCAGCAGCGGTTTGGAGGCGGTATTCTACAATGAGCAGTTCTTC
clone size: .; V gene: TRBV20-1; J gene: TRBJ2-1; D gene: .; CDR3 protein: CSASKAYGSYNEQFF; CDR3 DNA: TGCAGTGCTAGTAAAGCTTACGGCTCCTACAATGAGCAGTTCTTC
clone size: few; V gene: TRBV7-9; J gene: TRBJ2-7; D gene: .; CDR3 protein: CASSLNPESYEQYF; CDR3 DNA: TGTGCCAGCAGCTTAAATCCAGAATCCTACGAGCAGTACTTC
clone size: .; V gene: TRBV9; J gene: TRBJ2-7; D gene: .; CDR3 protein: CASSVGVTMNYEQYF; CDR3 DNA: TGTGCCAGCAGCGTAGGTGTGACTATGAACTACGAGCAGTACTTC
clone size: .; V gene: TRBV10-3; J gene: TRBJ2-2; D gene: TRBD2; CDR3 protein: CAIWRREANTGELFF; CDR3 DNA: TGTGCCATCTGGCGGCGGGAGGCGAACACCGGGGAGCTGTTTTTT
clone size: once; V gene: TRBV3-1/TRBV3-2; J gene: TRBJ1-2; D gene: .; CDR3 protein: CASSQDGNGGGYTF; CDR3 DNA: TGTGCCAGCAGCCAAGATGGGAACGGGGGTGGCTACACCTTC
clone size: .; V gene: TRBV29-1; J gene: TRBJ2-2; D gene: TRBD1; CDR3 protein: CSVDRGFTGELFF; CDR3 DNA: TGCAGCGTTGACAGGGGGTTTACCGGGGAGCTGTTTTTT
clone size: .; V gene: TRBV7-6; J gene: TRBJ2-1; D gene: TRBD2; CDR3 protein: CASSLVRGGRHFNYNEQFF; CDR3 DNA: TGTGCCAGCAGCTTAGTCCGTGGCGGGAGGCATTTCAACTACAATGAGCAGTTCTTC
clone size: .; V gene: TRBV18; J gene: TRBJ2-5; D gene: .; CDR3 protein: CASSLKKETQYF; CDR3 DNA: TGTGCCAGCTCCCTAAAAAAAGAGACCCAGTACTTC